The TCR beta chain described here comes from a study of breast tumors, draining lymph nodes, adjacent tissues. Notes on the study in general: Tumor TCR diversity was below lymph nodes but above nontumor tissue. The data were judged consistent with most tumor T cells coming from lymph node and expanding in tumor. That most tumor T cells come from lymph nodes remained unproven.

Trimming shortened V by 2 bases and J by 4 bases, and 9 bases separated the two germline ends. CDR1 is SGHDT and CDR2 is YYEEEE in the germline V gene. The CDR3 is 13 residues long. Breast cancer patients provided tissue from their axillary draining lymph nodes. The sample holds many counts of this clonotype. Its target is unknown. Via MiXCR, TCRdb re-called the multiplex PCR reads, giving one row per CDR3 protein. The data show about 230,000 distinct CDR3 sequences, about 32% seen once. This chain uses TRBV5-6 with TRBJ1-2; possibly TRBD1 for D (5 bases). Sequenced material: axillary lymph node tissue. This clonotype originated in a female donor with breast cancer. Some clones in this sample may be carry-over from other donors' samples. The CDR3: CASSFKQAYGYTF. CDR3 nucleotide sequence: TGTGCCAGCAGCTTTAAACAGGCCTATGGCTACACCTTC. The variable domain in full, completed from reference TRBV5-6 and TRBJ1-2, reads DAGVTQSPTHLIKTRGQQVTLRCSPKSGHDTVSWYQQALGQGPQFIFQYYEEEERQRGNFPDRFSGHQFPNYSSELNVNALLLGDSALYLCASSFKQAYGYTFGSGTRLTVV.